A single sample gave rise to the 30 T cell receptor beta chains below, sequenced in a study of T cells in Graves' hyperthyroidism and ophthalmopathy. RNA transcripts yielded amplified TCR beta CDR3 regions. HTBI primers were used for first-round RT-PCR of the TCR CDR3. TCRdb reprocessed the multiplex PCR reads with MiXCR, giving one entry per CDR3 protein. The repertoire holds hundreds of thousands of distinct CDR3 sequences, with 16% as singletons. What was sequenced was blood. Receptor source: a woman under 30 with Graves' hyperthyroidism.

V is TRBV7-2 and J is TRBJ1-5; D ambiguous. V was trimmed by 5 bases and J by 3 bases, leaving 14 bases between them. Germline V gives CDR1 SGHTA, CDR2 FQGNSA. This CDR3 comprises 15 residues. The CDR3 DNA is TGTGCCAGCAGCCTTTTCAAGGGCGACAATCAGCCCCAGCATTTT. It yields the protein CASSLFKGDNQPQHF.

This clonotype showed up just a few times. The chain couples TRBV12-3 or TRBV12-4 to TRBJ2-6; D remains unclear. Trimming left V 4 bases short and J 2 bases short, with 9 bases between. The CDR3 has 15 amino acids. The CDR3 reads CASSSRNTGANVLTF. The CDR3 region has the DNA TGTGCCAGCAGTTCTAGAAATACTGGGGCCAACGTCCTGACTTTC.

This clonotype was observed many times. This rearrangement joins TRBV20-1 to TRBJ2-7, with D maybe TRBD1 (6 bases). Between the trimmed V and J ends, which lost 1 base and 4 bases, there was a span of 11 bases. Germline V lookup: CDR1 DFQATT, CDR2 SNEGSKA (reference sequence). There are 13 residues in the CDR3. The CDR3, as DNA: TGCAGTGCTAGAGCCGAGACAGGATACGAGCAGTACTTC. Translating it yields CSARAETGYEQYF.

The rearrangement joins TRBV29-1 to TRBJ2-2; 7 bases agree with TRBD2. The V segment lost 7 bases and the J segment 4 bases; nucleotides outside the gene matches: 12. This CDR3 region has 15 residues. Germline loops: CDR1 SQVTM, CDR2 ANQGSEA. The CDR3 coding sequence is TGCAGCGGTCGAGGGGCGGGAGTGGGCACCGGGGAGCTGTTTTTT. Protein: CSGRGAGVGTGELFF.

This clonotype has ten or more counts. This chain connects TRBV2 to TRBJ1-1; 12 positions agree with TRBD1. From germline, CDR1 is SNHLY and CDR2 FYNNEI. J gave up 11 bases and V 1 base, and 17 bases lay outside the gene matches. CDR3 length: 18 amino acids. The CDR3 here is CASSEEAASWDRGRWAFF. The CDR3 DNA sequence: TGTGCCAGCAGTGAAGAAGCGGCGAGTTGGGACAGGGGGCGTTGGGCTTTCTTT. Full variable domain (remainder filled in from reference TRBV2 and TRBJ1-1): EPEVTQTPSHQVTQMGQEVILRCVPISNHLYFYWYRQILGQKVEFLVSFYNNEISEKSEIFDDQFSVERPDGSNFTLKIRSTKLEDSAMYFCASSEEAASWDRGRWAFFGQGTRLTVV.

This clonotype was seen a handful of times. V is TRBV20-1 and J is TRBJ2-7; D is possibly TRBD1 (6 bases). The CDR3 has 13 amino acids. With 6 bases removed from V and 5 bases from J, the gap between germline ends came to 17 bases. Germline values: CDR1 DFQATT, CDR2 SNEGSKA (reference sequence). CDR3 region: CSAQLAGVHEQYF. The CDR3 region has the DNA TGCAGTGCGCAGTTGGCAGGGGTTCACGAGCAGTACTTC.

The V call is TRBV3-1, the J call TRBJ2-3, with D maybe TRBD2 (7 bases). V was clipped by 4 bases and J by 5 bases, with 16 bases between them. Germline CDR1 reads LGHDT; CDR2 reads YNNKEL (reference sequence). The length of the CDR3 is 15 residues. The CDR3 DNA is TGTGCCAGCAGCCCCTTAGGGGGGGCCGGAGATACGCAGTATTTT. Translation: CASSPLGGAGDTQYF.

This clonotype was counted between two and nine times. The chain links TRBV19 to TRBJ2-1; D unresolved. The CDR3 totals 14 residues. V was trimmed by 4 bases and J by 2 bases, leaving 9 bases between them. The V gene's germline CDR1 is LNHDA and CDR2 SQIVND (reference sequence). In DNA form, the CDR3 reads TGTGCCAGTAGTAAGACGGCAGCCTACAATGAGCAGTTCTTC. It codes for CASSKTAAYNEQFF.

This clonotype was picked up one time. A read error may produce the germline difference seen at one junction end. V and J are TRBV18 and TRBJ1-1, with 7 bases lining up with TRBD1. Germline lookup yields CDR1 KGHSH and CDR2 LQKENI. The CDR3 totals 14 residues. As DNA, the CDR3 is TGTACCAGCTCACCACAGGGGATGAACACTGAAGCTTTCTTT. It specifies CTSSPQGMNTEAFF.

This clonotype was counted ten times or more. This chain connects TRBV20-1 to TRBJ2-5, with D perhaps being TRBD1 or TRBD2 (5 bases each). The germline CDR1 and CDR2 sequences are DFQATT and SNEGSKA (reference sequence). This CDR3 is built from 14 residues. The V gene lost 3 bases and the J gene lost 1 base, with 12 bases spanning the gap. The CDR3 DNA follows: TGCAGTGCTAGTAGAGGGGAACCCCAAGAGACCCAGTACTTC. Its protein is CSASRGEPQETQYF.

Ten or more counts support this clonotype. This chain joins TRBV6-5 and TRBJ1-1, with D uncertain. Germline assignment: CDR1 MNHEY and CDR2 SVGAGI. Trimming took off 2 bases at V and 0 bases at J, with 7 bases between the two ends. The CDR3 is 14 residues long. The CDR3 DNA sequence: TGTGCCAGCAGTTACCCGGGAATGAACACTGAAGCTTTCTTT. Its translation: CASSYPGMNTEAFF.

V and J are TRBV28 and TRBJ1-4; maybe TRBD1 (5 bases). Germline V gives CDR1 MDHEN, CDR2 SYDVKM. The germline V and J ends were trimmed by 6 bases and 3 bases, with 17 bases remaining between them. This CDR3 is 16 amino acids long. The CDR3 coding sequence is TGTGCCAGCAGCCCCAGGGACGCAGTGGCTAATGAAAAACTGTTTTTT. Protein sequence: CASSPRDAVANEKLFF.

This clonotype was detected many times. V is TRBV12-3 or TRBV12-4 and J is TRBJ2-7; 11 nucleotides match TRBD1. This CDR3 contains 14 residues. J lost 6 bases, V lost 5 bases, and 6 bases had no gene match. The chain's CDR3 is CASSKSGTGGEQYF. The CDR3 nucleotides are TGTGCCAGCAGTAAAAGCGGGACAGGGGGCGAGCAGTACTTC.

The chain joins TRBV4-3 to TRBJ2-5; 7 nucleotides agree with TRBD2. V dropped 5 bases and J dropped 4; count of bases not matched to a gene: 4. This CDR3 is 13 amino acids long. CDR1 and CDR2 (germline): LGHNA, YSLEER. CDR3 nucleotide sequence: TGCGCCAGCAGCGGGGGGGGATTAGAGACCCAGTACTTC. It codes for CASSGGGLETQYF.

Concerning this clonotype: An end of the junction does not agree with germline; a read error may underlie this. The genes are TRBV2 and TRBJ2-7; 7 bases map to TRBD2. This CDR3 has 11 amino acids. In germline, CDR1 is SNHLY, CDR2 FYNNEI. The CDR3 region is CASSDRRLAGF. The CDR3 nucleotides read TGTGCCAGCAGTGATCGGCGACTAGCAGGGTTC.

At least ten counts were recorded for this clonotype. V usage is TRBV2 and J usage is TRBJ1-2; D unclear. The CDR3 has 13 residues. Trimming stripped 6 bases from V and 5 bases from J, with 13 bases between. CDR1 is SNHLY and CDR2 is FYNNEI in the germline V gene. The CDR3 DNA sequence: TGTGCCAGCAGCGGGGAGGTTAGGTATGGCTACACCTTC. It yields the protein CASSGEVRYGYTF.

The sample holds many counts of this clonotype. This chain connects TRBV27 to TRBJ2-7; 9 bases agree with TRBD2. The germline V gene encodes CDR1 MNHEY and CDR2 SMNVEV (reference sequence). The ends lost 1 base at V and 3 bases at J; junction bases unmatched: 4. CDR3 length: 15 amino acids. The CDR3 loop reads CASSLWLAGSYEQYF. As DNA, the CDR3 is TGTGCCAGCAGTTTATGGCTAGCGGGAAGCTACGAGCAGTACTTC.

This clonotype occurred many times. The rearrangement links TRBV28 to TRBJ2-5; D gene ambiguous. The V gene's germline CDR1 is MDHEN and CDR2 SYDVKM. The CDR3 has 14 amino acids. V lost 6 bases and J lost 5, with 16 bases in between. The CDR3 here is CASSTPTKEETQYF. The CDR3 region has the DNA TGTGCCAGCAGCACCCCCACAAAAGAGGAGACCCAGTACTTC.

In its sample, this clonotype was seen many times. The V call is TRBV20-1, the J call TRBJ2-1, with TRBD2 identical over 12 bases. The CDR3 covers 15 residues. Trimming removed 4 bases from V and 10 bases from J; junction bases left unmatched: 11. The germline gives CDR1 DFQATT, CDR2 SNEGSKA (reference sequence). The CDR3 spells CSAIVGRLAGVEQFF. The CDR3 DNA sequence: TGCAGTGCTATAGTCGGGCGACTAGCGGGAGTCGAGCAGTTCTTC.

This clonotype appeared a few times. V is TRBV5-8 and J is TRBJ1-2, with D possibly being TRBD1 (6 bases). Germline V gives CDR1 SGHTS, CDR2 YDEGEE. The CDR3 is 15 amino acids. The V and J ends lost 2 bases and 6 bases respectively, with 17 bases between them. DNA of the CDR3: TGTGCCAGCAGCTTTCGGGACACCCTAGCGAATGGCTACACCTTC. It specifies CASSFRDTLANGYTF.

Note on this clonotype: An end of the junction differs from the germline gene, which may be a read error. The chain recombines TRBV29-1 with TRBJ2-1, with D perhaps matching TRBD2 (7 bases). CDR1 is SQVTM and CDR2 is ANQGSEA in the germline V gene. The CDR3 runs 17 residues. This chain's CDR3 is CGVEEGPGGRELIEQFF. In DNA, the CDR3 is TGCGGCGTTGAAGAGGGTCCCGGGGGGCGCGAGTTGATTGAGCAGTTCTTC.

This clonotype was seen at least ten times. This chain connects TRBV30 to TRBJ1-4; a weak D match, TRBD1 (6 bases). This CDR3 comprises 15 residues. Trimming pared 0 bases from V and 10 bases from J, leaving 18 bases between. CDR1 and CDR2 (germline): GTSNPN, SVGIG (reference sequence). The CDR3 nucleotides read TGTGCCTGGAGTGTACGTGGGGACATCGTCCGAAAACTGTTTTTT. It yields the protein CAWSVRGDIVRKLFF. The variable domain in full, completed from reference TRBV30 and TRBJ1-4, reads SQTIHQWPATLVQPVGSPLSLECTVEGTSNPNLYWYRQAAGRGLQLLFYSVGIGQISSEVPQNLSASRPQDRQFILSSKKLLLSDSGFYLCAWSVRGDIVRKLFFGSGTQLSVL.

There are many counts of this clonotype. The chain employs TRBV27 and TRBJ2-7, with a tentative D call TRBD2 (6 bases). The CDR3 is made up of 17 amino acids. V was cut by 1 base and J by 1 base, with 17 bases left in between. Per the germline V gene, CDR1 is MNHEY and CDR2 is SMNVEV (reference sequence). CDR3 sequence: CASSLFGVAGKSYEQYF. The CDR3 DNA reads TGTGCCAGCAGTTTATTTGGCGTTGCGGGGAAGTCCTACGAGCAGTACTTC.

The sample holds many counts of this clonotype. The chain has TRBV3-1 and TRBJ2-5; the match to TRBD2 covers 12 bases. J was trimmed by 1 base and V by 1 base; bases with no gene match: 1. The CDR3 has 16 amino acids. Per germline, CDR1 LGHDT and CDR2 YNNKEL (reference sequence). CDR3 in amino acids: CASSQGLAGAQETQYF. In nucleotides, the CDR3 is TGTGCCAGCAGCCAAGGACTAGCGGGGGCCCAAGAGACCCAGTACTTC.

V and J are TRBV6-2 or TRBV6-3 and TRBJ2-3; D uncertain. This CDR3 contains 14 residues. Germline V gives CDR1 MNHEY, CDR2 SVGEGT. V dropped 3 bases and J dropped 6 bases, with 13 bases sitting between them. The CDR3: CASSYLTPRDTQYF. DNA for the CDR3: TGTGCCAGCAGTTATCTGACTCCCCGGGATACGCAGTATTTT.

In its sample, this clonotype was seen many times. The chain is built from TRBV5-5 and TRBJ2-3, with TRBD1 identical over 8 bases. The CDR3 has 16 amino acids. Germline CDR1 reads SGHKS; CDR2 reads YYEKEE (reference sequence). V lost 3 bases, J lost 0 bases, and 6 bases stayed unmatched. DNA of the CDR3: TGTGCCAGCAGCTCCAACAGGGGGGCTAGCACAGATACGCAGTATTTT. Translated: CASSSNRGASTDTQYF.

V and J are TRBV7-9 and TRBJ1-1; a weak D match, TRBD1 (6 bases). In germline, CDR1 is SEHNR, CDR2 FQNEAQ (reference sequence). V shed 6 bases and J shed 3 bases, with 11 bases lying between them. The CDR3 covers 13 residues. The DNA of the CDR3 is TGTGCCAGCAGTTACAGGGTCGACACTGAAGCTTTCTTT. Amino acid sequence: CASSYRVDTEAFF.

This clonotype has just a few counts. The chain links TRBV11-3 to TRBJ1-3; D unresolved. Trimming pared 5 bases from V and 0 bases from J, leaving 11 bases between. Germline assignment: CDR1 SGHNT and CDR2 YENEEA. The CDR3 extends over 15 amino acids. The CDR3 is CASSPSPISGNTIYF. CDR3 bases: TGTGCCAGCAGCCCAAGCCCCATCTCTGGAAACACCATATATTTT.

There are a few counts of this clonotype. V gene TRBV6-1 combines with J gene TRBJ2-3; no definite D call. CDR3 length equals 13 residues. Germline CDR1 and CDR2: MNHNS and SASEGT. V lost 2 bases and J 5 bases, leaving 8 bases between the germline ends. The CDR3 sequence: CASSERARDTQYF. The CDR3 nucleotides are TGTGCCAGCAGTGAACGGGCGCGAGATACGCAGTATTTT.

The chain couples TRBV20-1 to TRBJ2-1; 11 positions agree with TRBD1. The CDR3 is made up of 15 amino acids. V shed 3 bases and J 5 bases; nucleotides not matched to a gene: 6. Germline CDR1 is DFQATT and CDR2 is SNEGSKA (reference sequence). CDR3 bases: TGCAGTGCTAGGAGGACAGGGGGCTTAAACAATGAGCAGTTCTTC. Translated, it gives CSARRTGGLNNEQFF.